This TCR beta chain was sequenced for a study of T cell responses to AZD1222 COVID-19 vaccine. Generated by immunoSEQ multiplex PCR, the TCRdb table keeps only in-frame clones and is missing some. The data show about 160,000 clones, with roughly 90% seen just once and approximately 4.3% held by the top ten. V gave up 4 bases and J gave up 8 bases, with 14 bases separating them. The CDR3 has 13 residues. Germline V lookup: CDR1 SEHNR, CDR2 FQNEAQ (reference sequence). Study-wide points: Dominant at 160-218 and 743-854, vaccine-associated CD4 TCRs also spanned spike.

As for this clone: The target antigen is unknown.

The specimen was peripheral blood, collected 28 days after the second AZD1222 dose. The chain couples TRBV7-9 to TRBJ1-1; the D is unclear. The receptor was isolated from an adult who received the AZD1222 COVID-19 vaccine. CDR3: CASSSGGIYEAFF. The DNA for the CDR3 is TGTGCCAGCAGCTCCGGCGGAATTTACGAAGCTTTCTTT.